The 18 T cell receptor beta chains below all came from one sample that was sequenced in a study of a mutant IDH1 vaccine in newly diagnosed glioma. These receptors lack a known antigen. The repertoire was sequenced with immunoSEQ multiplex PCR; TCRdb's copy has only in-frame clones and lacks some. This repertoire shows just under 45,000 clones, roughly 90% found once; its top ten account for 3% to 4%. Time point denoted: week 23, last vaccination. Vaccine doses each comprised 300 ug of mutant IDH1 20-mer peptide, with topical imiquimod. This specimen consisted of PBMCs, obtained from a glioma patient whose treatment included an IDH1 peptide vaccine. The receptors here all came from a middle-aged man with glioma.

This clone was counted only a few times. The chain combines TRBV10-3 with TRBJ2-1; D possibly corresponds to TRBD1 (5 bases). The CDR3 contains 13 residues. CDR1 ENHRY and CDR2 SYGVKD come from the germline V gene. The germline V and J ends were trimmed by 0 bases and 8 bases, with 8 bases remaining between them. CDR3 region: CAISESQGDEQFF. The DNA of the CDR3 is TGTGCCATCAGTGAGTCGCAGGGCGATGAGCAGTTCTTC.

This clone showed up just once. The chain couples TRBV30 to TRBJ1-5; 9 nucleotides match TRBD1. The CDR3 is 15 residues long. Losses at the gene ends were 0 bases for V and 6 bases for J; bases not matched to a gene: 6. Per the germline V gene, CDR1 is GTSNPN and CDR2 is SVGIG (reference sequence). The CDR3 nucleotides are TGTGCCTGGAGTGTAGGGACAGGGCGTAGTCAGCCCCAGCATTTT. It encodes CAWSVGTGRSQPQHF.

This clone was found a few times. The chain recombines TRBV6-1 with TRBJ1-1; D unclear. The CDR3 has 13 amino acids. From germline, CDR1 is MNHNS and CDR2 SASEGT. Trimming removed 2 bases at V and 7 bases at J, with 11 bases between. The CDR3 DNA is TGTGCCAGCAGTGAACGGTTCGTGAATGAAGCTTTCTTT. As protein: CASSERFVNEAFF.

CDR3 loop: CASSPGLAGVTDTQYF. The CDR3 coding sequence is TGTGCCAGCTCACCGGGGCTAGCGGGGGTGACAGATACGCAGTATTTT. This rearrangement joins TRBV18 to TRBJ2-3, with TRBD2 matching 10 bases. The V gene's germline CDR1 is KGHSH and CDR2 LQKENI. The CDR3 covers 16 residues. Germline trimming cut 3 bases from V and 3 bases from J; bases unmatched to any gene: 6.

The rearrangement joins TRBV5-8 to TRBJ1-5; 9 positions agree with TRBD1. The CDR3 runs 16 residues. From germline, CDR1 is SGHTS and CDR2 YDEGEE. After removal of 3 bases from V and 3 bases from J, the junction contained 7 bases not matched to a gene. This CDR3 is CASSSGQGIDNQPQHF. Here the CDR3 DNA reads TGTGCCAGCAGCTCCGGACAGGGGATCGACAATCAGCCCCAGCATTTT.

The chain combines TRBV6-4 with TRBJ1-1; tentative D call: TRBD1 (5 bases). Trimming left V 3 bases short and J 4 bases short, with 9 bases between. This CDR3 spans 13 amino acids. Per the germline V gene, CDR1 is MRHNA and CDR2 is SNTAGT. The DNA of the CDR3 is TGTGCCAGCAGTGAAGGGGTGGGCACTGAAGCTTTCTTT. Translation gives CASSEGVGTEAFF.

The chain links TRBV5-1 to TRBJ2-7; TRBD2 matches at 7 bases. Germline trimming cut 3 bases from V and 2 bases from J; bases unmatched to any gene: 11. CDR3 size: 16 residues. In germline, CDR1 is SGHRS, CDR2 YFSETQ. CDR3 coding DNA: TGCGCCAGCAGCTACGAACAGCGGGGAGCCACCTACGAGCAGTACTTC. Translating it yields CASSYEQRGATYEQYF.

This chain joins TRBV5-1 and TRBJ1-2; TRBD1 matches at 7 bases. CDR1 SGHRS and CDR2 YFSETQ come from the germline V gene. The V segment lost 4 bases and the J segment 2 bases; nucleotides outside the gene matches: 8. CDR3 length: 15 residues. The chain's CDR3 is CASSPLRGPNYGYTF. CDR3 DNA sequence: TGCGCCAGCAGCCCACTGAGGGGGCCCAACTATGGCTACACCTTC. Full variable domain (outside the CDR3, taken from reference TRBV5-1 and TRBJ1-2): KAGVTQTPRYLIKTRGQQVTLSCSPISGHRSVSWYQQTPGQGLQFLFEYFSETQRNKGNFPGRFSGRQFSNSRSEMNVSTLELGDSALYLCASSPLRGPNYGYTFGSGTRLTVV.

The chain combines TRBV6-6 with TRBJ1-2; 7 bases fit TRBD1. CDR1 is MNHNY, CDR2 SVGAGI, per germline (reference sequence). The CDR3 has 14 amino acids. Trimming cost V 1 base and J 7 bases; bases outside gene matches: 6. The CDR3 region is CASSYLVRGAGYTF. The CDR3 nucleotides are TGTGCCAGCAGTTACTTGGTCAGGGGGGCTGGCTACACCTTC.

V and J are TRBV2 and TRBJ2-5, with D possibly matching TRBD1 (7 bases). Trimming stripped 7 bases from V and 6 bases from J, with 12 bases between. Germline loops: CDR1 SNHLY, CDR2 FYNNEI. The CDR3 has 12 amino acids. The CDR3 loop reads CASTPGGQTQYF. CDR3 in DNA: TGTGCCAGCACTCCAGGGGGGCAGACCCAGTACTTC.

This chain uses TRBV13 with TRBJ2-7; 9 bases line up with TRBD1. With 4 bases clipped from V and 3 bases from J, the junction kept 7 bases outside the gene matches. The CDR3 sequence is 15 residues long. Germline CDR1 is PRHDT and CDR2 is FYEKMQ (reference sequence). CDR3 sequence: CASSWGQGPFYEQYF. CDR3 nucleotides: TGTGCCAGCAGCTGGGGACAGGGTCCCTTCTACGAGCAGTACTTC.

The chain links TRBV27 to TRBJ2-7, with D possibly being TRBD1 (6 bases). Trimming stripped 2 bases from V and 4 bases from J, with 9 bases between. Germline lookup yields CDR1 MNHEY and CDR2 SMNVEV (reference sequence). CDR3 length: 13 amino acids. The CDR3 DNA sequence: TGTGCCAGCAGTTTAGCACAGGGTTACGAGCAGTACTTC. It codes for CASSLAQGYEQYF.

This sequence joins TRBV7-8 and TRBJ1-5; no reliable D call. Germline-derived CDR1 and CDR2 are SGHVS and FQNEAQ. The CDR3 loop spans 13 amino acids. The ends were cut back, 5 bases at V and 5 bases at J, with 10 bases in the middle. The CDR3 nucleotides are TGTGCCAGCAGCATAGGTGGCTATCAGCCCCAGCATTTT. Protein: CASSIGGYQPQHF.

The chain combines TRBV27 with TRBJ2-6; D is unclear. The CDR3 has 15 amino acids. Germline-derived CDR1 and CDR2 are MNHEY and SMNVEV (reference sequence). Trimming stripped 2 bases from V and 3 bases from J, with 8 bases between. CDR3 loop: CASSLMAFGANVLTF. CDR3 nucleotides: TGTGCCAGCAGTTTAATGGCCTTTGGGGCCAACGTCCTGACTTTC.

This rearrangement joins TRBV27 to TRBJ1-5; D is perhaps TRBD1 (5 bases). Germline assignment: CDR1 MNHEY and CDR2 SMNVEV (reference sequence). Trimming took off 3 bases at V and 3 bases at J, with 15 bases between the two ends. The CDR3 sequence is 16 residues long. The CDR3 region has the DNA TGTGCCAGCAGTTTGGGGCCAGGACGTGACAATCAGCCCCAGCATTTT. Translation gives CASSLGPGRDNQPQHF.

The V and J genes are TRBV7-9 and TRBJ2-7; D remains unclear. The germline V and J ends were trimmed by 2 bases and 0 bases, with 8 bases remaining between them. Germline loops: CDR1 SEHNR, CDR2 FQNEAQ (reference sequence). The CDR3 spans 14 residues. CDR3 DNA sequence: TGTGCCAGCAGCTTATCGCCAGGCTCCTACGAGCAGTACTTC. Translation gives CASSLSPGSYEQYF.

This clone was observed once. This rearrangement joins TRBV2 to TRBJ2-2; no clear D gene. The CDR3 spans 14 residues. The V end lost 6 bases, the J end lost 5 bases, and 13 bases lay between the germline ends. Germline V gene data show CDR1 as SNHLY and CDR2 as FYNNEI. The CDR3 loop reads CASRVLLETGELFF. The CDR3 DNA follows: TGTGCCAGCAGGGTTTTATTAGAGACCGGGGAGCTGTTTTTT.

The chain has TRBV9 and TRBJ1-4, with unresolved D. The CDR3 extends over 16 amino acids. Trimming removed 3 bases from V and 2 bases from J, with 14 bases in between. The germline V gene has CDR1 SGDLS and CDR2 YYNGEE. The CDR3 sequence: CASSANIGSTNEKLFF. The CDR3 region has the DNA TGTGCCAGCAGCGCTAATATCGGAAGTACTAATGAAAAACTGTTTTTT.